This TCR beta chain was found in a study of glioma-infiltrating T cells after dendritic cell vaccination. Study as a whole: The vaccine used monocyte-derived dendritic cells pulsed overnight with autologous tumor lysate.

With 2 bases removed from V and 4 bases from J, the gap between germline ends came to 15 bases. The CDR3 runs 15 residues. Germline loops: CDR1 SGHTA, CDR2 FQGTGA. The repertoire was sequenced with immunoSEQ multiplex PCR; TCRdb's copy has only in-frame clones and lacks some. The table has 55,000 to 75,000 clones, about 76% seen once. The chain joins TRBV7-3 to TRBJ2-7; possibly TRBD2 for D (6 bases). The material was blood, obtained before dendritic cell vaccination. The clonotype originates from a human donor with glioblastoma. As DNA, the CDR3 is TGTGCCAGCAGCTTAGGGACTGGGATCCTTTACGAGCAGTACTTC. It yields the protein CASSLGTGILYEQYF.